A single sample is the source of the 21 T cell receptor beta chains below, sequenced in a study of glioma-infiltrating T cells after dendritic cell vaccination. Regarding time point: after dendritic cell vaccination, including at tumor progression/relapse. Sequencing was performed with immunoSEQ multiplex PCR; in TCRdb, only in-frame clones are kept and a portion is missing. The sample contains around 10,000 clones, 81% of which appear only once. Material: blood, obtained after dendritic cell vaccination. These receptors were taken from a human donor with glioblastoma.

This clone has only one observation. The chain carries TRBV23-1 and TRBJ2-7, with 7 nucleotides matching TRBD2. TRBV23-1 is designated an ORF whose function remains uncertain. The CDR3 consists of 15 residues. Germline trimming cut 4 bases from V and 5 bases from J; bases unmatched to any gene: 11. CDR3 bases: TGCGCCAGCAGTCCACTAGGGCTAGCGGATAACGAGCAGTACTTC. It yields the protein CASSPLGLADNEQYF.

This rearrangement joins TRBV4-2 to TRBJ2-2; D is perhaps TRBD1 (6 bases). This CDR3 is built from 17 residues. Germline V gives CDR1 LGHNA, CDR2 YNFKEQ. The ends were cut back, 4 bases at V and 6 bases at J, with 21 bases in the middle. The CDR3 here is CASSPKLLTGKAGELFF. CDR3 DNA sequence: TGTGCCAGCAGCCCAAAACTGCTAACAGGGAAGGCCGGGGAGCTGTTTTTT.

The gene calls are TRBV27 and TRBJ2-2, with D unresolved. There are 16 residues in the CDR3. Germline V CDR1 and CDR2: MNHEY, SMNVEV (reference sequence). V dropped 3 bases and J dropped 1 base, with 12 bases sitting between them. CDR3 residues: CASSFERPGNTGELFF. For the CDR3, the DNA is TGTGCCAGCAGTTTCGAGAGGCCCGGGAACACCGGGGAGCTGTTTTTT.

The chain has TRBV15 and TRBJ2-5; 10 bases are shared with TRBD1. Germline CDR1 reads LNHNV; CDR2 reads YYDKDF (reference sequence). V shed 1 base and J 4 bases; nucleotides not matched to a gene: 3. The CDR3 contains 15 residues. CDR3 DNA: TGTGCCACCAGCAGAGGACAGGGGGCTACAGAGACCCAGTACTTC. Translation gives CATSRGQGATETQYF.

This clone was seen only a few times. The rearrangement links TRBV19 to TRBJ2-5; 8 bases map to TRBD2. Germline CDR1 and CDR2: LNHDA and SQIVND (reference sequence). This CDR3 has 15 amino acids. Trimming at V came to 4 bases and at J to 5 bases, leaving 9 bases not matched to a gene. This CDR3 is CASSTGGGGGETQYF. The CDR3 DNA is TGTGCCAGTAGTACCGGGGGGGGCGGTGGGGAGACCCAGTACTTC. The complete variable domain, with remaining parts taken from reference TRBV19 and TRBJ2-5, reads DGGITQSPKYLFRKEGQNVTLSCEQNLNHDAMYWYRQDPGQGLRLIYYSQIVNDFQKGDIAEGYSVSREKKESFPLTVTSAQKNPTAFYLCASSTGGGGGETQYFGPGTRLLVL.

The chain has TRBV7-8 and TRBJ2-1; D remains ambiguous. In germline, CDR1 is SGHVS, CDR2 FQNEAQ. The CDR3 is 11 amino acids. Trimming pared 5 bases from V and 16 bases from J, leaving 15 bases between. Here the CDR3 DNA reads TGTGCCAGCAGCCGCGAGGAGTTTCAATTCTTC. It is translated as CASSREEFQFF. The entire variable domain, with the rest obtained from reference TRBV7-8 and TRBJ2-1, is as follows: GAGVSQSPRYKVAKRGQDVALRCDPISGHVSLFWYQQALGQGPEFLTYFQNEAQLDKSGLPSDRFFAERPEGSVSTLKIQRTQQEDSAVYLCASSREEFQFFGPGTRLTVL.

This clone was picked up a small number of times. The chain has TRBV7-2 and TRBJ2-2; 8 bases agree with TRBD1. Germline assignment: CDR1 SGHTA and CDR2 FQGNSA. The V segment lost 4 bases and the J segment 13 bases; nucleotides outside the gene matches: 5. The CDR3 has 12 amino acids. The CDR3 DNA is TGTGCCAGCAGCTCGCGGACAGGGTGGCTGTTTTTT. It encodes CASSSRTGWLFF.

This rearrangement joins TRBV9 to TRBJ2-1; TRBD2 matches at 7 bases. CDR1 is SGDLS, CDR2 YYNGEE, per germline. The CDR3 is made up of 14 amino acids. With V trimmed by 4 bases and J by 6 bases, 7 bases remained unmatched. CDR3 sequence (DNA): TGTGCCAGCAGCCTATGGGGGGGTTCCAATGAGCAGTTCTTC. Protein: CASSLWGGSNEQFF.

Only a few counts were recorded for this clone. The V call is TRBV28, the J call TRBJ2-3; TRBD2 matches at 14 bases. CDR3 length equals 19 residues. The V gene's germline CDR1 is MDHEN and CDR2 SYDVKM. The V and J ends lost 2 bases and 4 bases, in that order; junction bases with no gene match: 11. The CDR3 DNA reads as TGTGCCAGCAGTTTAGAAGGCACCGGGACTAGCGGGAGTCCAGATACGCAGTATTTT. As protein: CASSLEGTGTSGSPDTQYF.

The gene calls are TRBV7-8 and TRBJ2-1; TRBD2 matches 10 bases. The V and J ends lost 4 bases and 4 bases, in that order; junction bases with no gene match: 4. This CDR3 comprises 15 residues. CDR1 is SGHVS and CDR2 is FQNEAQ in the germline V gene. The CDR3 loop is CASSSLAGQYNEQFF. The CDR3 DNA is TGTGCCAGCAGCTCACTAGCGGGACAATACAATGAGCAGTTCTTC.

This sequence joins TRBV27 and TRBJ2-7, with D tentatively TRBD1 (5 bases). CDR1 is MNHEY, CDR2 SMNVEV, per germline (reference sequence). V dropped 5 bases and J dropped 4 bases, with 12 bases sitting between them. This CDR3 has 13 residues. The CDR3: CASSLDTGYEQYF. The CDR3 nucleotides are TGTGCCAGCAGTCTGGATACAGGTTACGAGCAGTACTTC.

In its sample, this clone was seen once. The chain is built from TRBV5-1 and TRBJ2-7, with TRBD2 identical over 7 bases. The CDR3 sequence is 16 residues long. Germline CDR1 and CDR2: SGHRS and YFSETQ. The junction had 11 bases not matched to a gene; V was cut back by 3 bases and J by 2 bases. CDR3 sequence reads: CASSWGVGGSPYEQYF. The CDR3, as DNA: TGCGCCAGCAGCTGGGGGGTCGGCGGGAGTCCCTACGAGCAGTACTTC.

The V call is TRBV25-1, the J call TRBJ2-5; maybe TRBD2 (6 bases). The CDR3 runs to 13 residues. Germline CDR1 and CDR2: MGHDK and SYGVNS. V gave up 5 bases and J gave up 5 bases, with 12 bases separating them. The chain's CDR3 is CASSTLGGETQYF. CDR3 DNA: TGTGCCAGCAGTACCCTAGGAGGGGAGACCCAGTACTTC.

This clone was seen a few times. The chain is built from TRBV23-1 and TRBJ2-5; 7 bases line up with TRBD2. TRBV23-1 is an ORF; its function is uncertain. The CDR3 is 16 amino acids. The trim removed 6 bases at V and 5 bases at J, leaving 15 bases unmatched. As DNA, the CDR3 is TGCGCCAGCAGCCCATTAGTGCGGGAGTCGTCGGAGACCCAGTACTTC. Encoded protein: CASSPLVRESSETQYF.

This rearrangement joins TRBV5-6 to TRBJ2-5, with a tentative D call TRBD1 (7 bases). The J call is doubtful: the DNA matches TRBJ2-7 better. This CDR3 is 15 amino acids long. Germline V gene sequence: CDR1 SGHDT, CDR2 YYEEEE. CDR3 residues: CASRFGGTATYEQYF. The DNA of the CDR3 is TGTGCCAGCAGGTTCGGCGGGACAGCAACCTACGAGCAGTACTTC.

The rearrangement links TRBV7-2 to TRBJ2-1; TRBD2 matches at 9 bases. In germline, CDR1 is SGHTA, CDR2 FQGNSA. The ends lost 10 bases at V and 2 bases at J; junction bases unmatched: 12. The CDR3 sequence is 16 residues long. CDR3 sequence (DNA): TGTGCCACCTGGCACGGTGGCGGGAGGGCCTACAATGAGCAGTTCTTC. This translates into CATWHGGGRAYNEQFF.

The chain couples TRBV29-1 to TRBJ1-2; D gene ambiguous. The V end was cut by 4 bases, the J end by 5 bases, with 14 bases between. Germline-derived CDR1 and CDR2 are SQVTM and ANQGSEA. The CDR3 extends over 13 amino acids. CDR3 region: CSVADLPGYGYTF. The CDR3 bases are TGCAGCGTTGCTGACCTCCCGGGGTATGGCTACACCTTC.

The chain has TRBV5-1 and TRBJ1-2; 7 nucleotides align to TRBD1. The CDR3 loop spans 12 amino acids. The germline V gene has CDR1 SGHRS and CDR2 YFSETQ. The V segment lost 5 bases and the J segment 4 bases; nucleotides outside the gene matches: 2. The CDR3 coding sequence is TGCGCCAGCAGTCCAGGGGGCTATGGCTACACCTTC. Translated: CASSPGGYGYTF.

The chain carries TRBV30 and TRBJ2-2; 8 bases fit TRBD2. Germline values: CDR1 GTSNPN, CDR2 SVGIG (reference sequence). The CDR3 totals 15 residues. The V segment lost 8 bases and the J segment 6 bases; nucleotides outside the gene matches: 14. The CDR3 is CATPGLGISAGELFF. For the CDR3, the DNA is TGTGCCACCCCGGGACTAGGGATTTCTGCCGGGGAGCTGTTTTTT.

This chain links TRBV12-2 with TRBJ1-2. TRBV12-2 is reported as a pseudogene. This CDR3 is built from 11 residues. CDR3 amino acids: CASRPRVGYTF. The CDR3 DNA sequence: TGTGCAAGTCGCCCCCGCGTTGGCTACACCTTC.

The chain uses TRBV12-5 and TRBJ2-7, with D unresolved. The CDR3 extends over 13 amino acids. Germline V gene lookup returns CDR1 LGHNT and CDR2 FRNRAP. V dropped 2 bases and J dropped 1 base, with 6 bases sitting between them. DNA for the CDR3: TGTGCTAGTGGTTTGCGGTCGTCCTACGAGCAGTACTTC. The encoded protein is CASGLRSSYEQYF.